Presented here are 18 T cell receptor beta chains from one specimen sequenced in a study of cytomegalovirus exposure and HLA in healthy donors. Sequencing was performed with immunoSEQ multiplex PCR; in TCRdb, only in-frame clones are kept and a portion is missing. The table includes 150,000 to 250,000 clones, roughly 77% detected once. The sequencing input was PBMCs. The receptors come from a woman aged 25 to 39 in good health and CMV-seronegative.

V usage is TRBV10-2 and J usage is TRBJ1-1; 7 positions agree with TRBD1. In germline, CDR1 is WSHSY, CDR2 SAAADI. The CDR3 sequence is 13 residues long. The ends lost 4 bases at V and 5 bases at J; junction bases unmatched: 4. CDR3 nucleotides: TGCGCCAGCAGTGTGACAGGGTCGACTGAAGCTTTCTTT. It yields the protein CASSVTGSTEAFF.

This clone has only a few counts. The V and J genes are TRBV6-5 and TRBJ1-5, with 7 bases identical to TRBD1. Losses at the gene ends were 5 bases for V and 5 bases for J; bases not matched to a gene: 3. Germline loops: CDR1 MNHEY, CDR2 SVGAGI. This CDR3 comprises 13 residues. This CDR3 reads CASSPGGYQPQHF. CDR3 DNA sequence: TGTGCCAGCAGTCCAGGGGGATATCAGCCCCAGCATTTT.

This chain connects TRBV4-2 to TRBJ2-1; TRBD1 aligns across 9 bases. Trimming at V came to 5 bases and at J to 3 bases, leaving 8 bases not matched to a gene. CDR1 is LGHNA and CDR2 is YNFKEQ in the germline V gene. The CDR3 consists of 16 residues. CDR3 DNA: TGTGCCAGCAGCGTTCGGACAGGGGAATACTACAATGAGCAGTTCTTC. Protein product: CASSVRTGEYYNEQFF.

The V gene is TRBV6-1, the J gene TRBJ2-2; weak D call: TRBD1 (6 bases). Trimming stripped 6 bases from V and 6 bases from J, with 14 bases between. The CDR3 spans 14 residues. Germline CDR1 reads MNHNS; CDR2 reads SASEGT. The CDR3: CASRDRLWSGELFF. Here the CDR3 DNA reads TGTGCCAGCAGGGACAGACTATGGTCCGGGGAGCTGTTTTTT.

In this sample, this clone turned up a few times. This chain connects TRBV7-9 to TRBJ2-7, with D tentatively TRBD2 (6 bases). The CDR3 sequence is 15 residues long. Trimming removed 1 base at V and 3 bases at J, with 13 bases between. Germline V lookup: CDR1 SEHNR, CDR2 FQNEAQ (reference sequence). CDR3 residues: CASSLVRLDVYEQYF. The CDR3 DNA reads TGTGCCAGCAGCTTAGTTCGACTAGATGTCTACGAGCAGTACTTC.

This clone came up once. The chain carries TRBV18 and TRBJ2-3; D gene ambiguous. This CDR3 spans 12 amino acids. Looked up from germline, CDR1 is KGHSH and CDR2 is LQKENI. Trimming cost V 3 bases and J 2 bases, with 3 bases left between them. CDR3 nucleotide sequence: TGTGCCAGCTCACCCTCCACAGATACGCAGTATTTT. Protein sequence: CASSPSTDTQYF.

The chain carries TRBV7-8 and TRBJ2-2, with D possibly being TRBD1 (6 bases). Germline CDR1 is SGHVS and CDR2 is FQNEAQ. Between the trimmed V and J ends, which lost 4 bases and 6 bases, there was a span of 12 bases. The length of the CDR3 is 14 residues. Here the CDR3 reads CASSSYGQSGELFF. The CDR3 DNA reads TGTGCCAGCAGCTCCTACGGACAGTCCGGGGAGCTGTTTTTT.

V and J are TRBV6-5 and TRBJ2-7, with 9 bases lining up with TRBD1. The ends lost 5 bases at V and 2 bases at J; junction bases unmatched: 7. CDR1 and CDR2 (germline): MNHEY, SVGAGI. The CDR3 runs to 15 residues. The CDR3 DNA reads TGTGCCAGCAGTCGGAGGGGGACAGGGACCTACGAGCAGTACTTC. Its protein product is CASSRRGTGTYEQYF.

This chain uses TRBV30 with TRBJ1-1, with 7 nucleotides matching TRBD1. CDR1 and CDR2 (germline): GTSNPN, SVGIG (reference sequence). This CDR3 is built from 13 residues. Trimming at V came to 3 bases and at J to 3 bases, leaving 4 bases not matched to a gene. CDR3 sequence reads: CAWRKQGYTEAFF. The CDR3 DNA follows: TGTGCCTGGAGGAAACAGGGGTACACTGAAGCTTTCTTT.

The chain employs TRBV7-9 and TRBJ2-1; the D is unclear. From germline, CDR1 is SEHNR and CDR2 FQNEAQ (reference sequence). The CDR3 totals 13 residues. The V end lost 5 bases, the J end lost 4 bases, and 9 bases lay between the germline ends. The CDR3 coding sequence is TGTGCCAGCAGCACCAAGACTTACAATGAGCAGTTCTTC. Encoded protein: CASSTKTYNEQFF. Supplemented by reference TRBV7-9 and TRBJ2-1, the full variable domain reads DTGVSQNPRHKITKRGQNVTFRCDPISEHNRLYWYRQTLGQGPEFLTYFQNEAQLEKSRLLSDRFSAERPKGSFSTLEIQRTEQGDSAMYLCASSTKTYNEQFFGPGTRLTVL.

The chain uses TRBV5-1 and TRBJ1-1; D gene uncertain. The germline V and J ends were trimmed by 1 base and 3 bases, with 13 bases remaining between them. Germline CDR1 is SGHRS and CDR2 is YFSETQ. There are 15 residues in the CDR3. CDR3 DNA: TGCGCCAGCAGCTTGTGGCCGACATCGGACACTGAAGCTTTCTTT. Protein sequence: CASSLWPTSDTEAFF.

The DNA for the CDR3 is TGTGCCCACACTAGCGGACCGAACACCGGGGAGCTGTTTTTT. This codes for CAHTSGPNTGELFF. The J gene is TRBJ2-2, the V gene TRBV7-9; 8 bases line up with TRBD2. V was clipped by 11 bases and J by 0 bases; unmatched bases: 5. Germline lookup yields CDR1 SEHNR and CDR2 FQNEAQ (reference sequence). The CDR3 has 14 residues.

This clone was recorded once. The rearrangement joins TRBV27 to TRBJ1-1; no definite D call. Germline V gene sequence: CDR1 MNHEY, CDR2 SMNVEV (reference sequence). V gave up 2 bases and J gave up 0 bases, with 7 bases separating them. The CDR3 contains 14 residues. CDR3 sequence: CASSLRVMNTEAFF. The CDR3 coding sequence is TGTGCCAGCAGTTTACGGGTCATGAACACTGAAGCTTTCTTT.

The chain carries TRBV5-6 and TRBJ2-1, with D hard to call. The CDR3 contains 11 residues. Germline V gives CDR1 SGHDT, CDR2 YYEEEE. V was trimmed by 1 base and J by 10 bases, leaving 6 bases between them. The CDR3 loop reads CASSLSAEQFF. As DNA, the CDR3 is TGTGCCAGCAGCTTGTCAGCGGAGCAGTTCTTC.

This clone was seen more than once but under ten times. The chain links TRBV19 to TRBJ1-6; D not certain. The CDR3 is 14 residues long. In germline, CDR1 is LNHDA, CDR2 SQIVND (reference sequence). The V end lost 1 base, the J end lost 8 bases, and 9 bases lay between the germline ends. The CDR3 DNA is TGTGCCAGTAGTATAGGCACCGCGGATTCACCCCTCCACTTT. Residues: CASSIGTADSPLHF.

The chain combines TRBV19 with TRBJ1-2; D call uncertain. Germline V gene lookup returns CDR1 LNHDA and CDR2 SQIVND (reference sequence). The CDR3 totals 15 residues. V was trimmed by 4 bases and J by 0 bases, leaving 12 bases between them. Here the CDR3 DNA reads TGTGCCAGTAGTAAGCGGGCCCCCGCTAACTATGGCTACACCTTC. Encoded protein: CASSKRAPANYGYTF.

This chain connects TRBV7-3 to TRBJ2-1; no reliable D call. V was cut by 5 bases and J by 2 bases, with 22 bases left in between. CDR1 is SGHTA and CDR2 is FQGTGA in the germline V gene. The CDR3 extends over 18 amino acids. The CDR3 bases are TGTGCCAGCAGCCTCTACCCTCAGCGCGGCGATCCCTACAATGAGCAGTTCTTC. Translating it yields CASSLYPQRGDPYNEQFF.

This CDR3 reads CASSPREATNEKLFF. CDR3 bases: TGTGCCAGCTCACCGCGGGAAGCAACTAATGAAAAACTGTTTTTT. The gene calls are TRBV18 and TRBJ1-4, with D unclear. With 3 bases removed from V and 0 bases from J, the gap between germline ends came to 8 bases. The CDR3 is 15 amino acids. CDR1 and CDR2 from the germline V gene are KGHSH and LQKENI.